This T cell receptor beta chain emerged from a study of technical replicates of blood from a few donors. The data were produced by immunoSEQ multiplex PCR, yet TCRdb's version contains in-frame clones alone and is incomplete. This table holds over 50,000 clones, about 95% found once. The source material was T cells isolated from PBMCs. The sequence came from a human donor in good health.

Written as DNA, the CDR3 is TGTGCCAGCAGCCAGGGACAGGGGGCGGCTGAAGCTTTCTTT. Translation: CASSQGQGAAEAFF. The chain couples TRBV5-5 to TRBJ1-1; TRBD1 matches at 12 bases. The germline V gene encodes CDR1 SGHKS and CDR2 YYEKEE (reference sequence). Losses at the gene ends were 4 bases for V and 6 bases for J; bases not matched to a gene: 4. The CDR3 sequence is 14 residues long.